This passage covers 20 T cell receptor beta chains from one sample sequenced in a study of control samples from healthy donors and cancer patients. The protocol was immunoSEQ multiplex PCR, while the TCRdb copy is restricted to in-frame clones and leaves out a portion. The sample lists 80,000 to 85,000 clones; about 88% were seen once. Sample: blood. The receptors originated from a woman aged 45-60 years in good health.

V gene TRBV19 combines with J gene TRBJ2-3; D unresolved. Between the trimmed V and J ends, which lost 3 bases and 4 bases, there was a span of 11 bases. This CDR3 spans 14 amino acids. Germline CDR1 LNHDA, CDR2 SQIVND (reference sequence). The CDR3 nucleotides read TGTGCCAGTAGTATCTCTGGTTGGGCAGATACGCAGTATTTT. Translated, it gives CASSISGWADTQYF.

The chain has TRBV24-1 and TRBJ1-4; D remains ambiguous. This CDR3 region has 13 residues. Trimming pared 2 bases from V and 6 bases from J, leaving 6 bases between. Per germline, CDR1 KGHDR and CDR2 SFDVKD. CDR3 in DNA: TGTGCCACCAGTGATTCGAGGGATGAAAAACTGTTTTTT. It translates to CATSDSRDEKLFF.

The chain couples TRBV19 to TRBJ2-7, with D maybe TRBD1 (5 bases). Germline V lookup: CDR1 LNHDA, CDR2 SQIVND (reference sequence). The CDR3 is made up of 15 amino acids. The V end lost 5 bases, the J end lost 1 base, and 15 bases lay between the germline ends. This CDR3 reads CASSPNAGASYEQYF. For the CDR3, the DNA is TGTGCCAGTAGTCCTAATGCTGGGGCTTCCTACGAGCAGTACTTC. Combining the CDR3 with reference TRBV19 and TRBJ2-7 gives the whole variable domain DGGITQSPKYLFRKEGQNVTLSCEQNLNHDAMYWYRQDPGQGLRLIYYSQIVNDFQKGDIAEGYSVSREKKESFPLTVTSAQKNPTAFYLCASSPNAGASYEQYFGPGTRLTVT.

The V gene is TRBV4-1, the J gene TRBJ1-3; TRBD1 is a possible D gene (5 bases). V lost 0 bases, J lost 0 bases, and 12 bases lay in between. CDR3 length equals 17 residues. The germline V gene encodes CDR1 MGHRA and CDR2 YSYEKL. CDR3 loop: CASSQDGHPSSGNTIYF. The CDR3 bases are TGCGCCAGCAGCCAAGACGGACACCCGAGCTCTGGAAACACCATATATTTT.

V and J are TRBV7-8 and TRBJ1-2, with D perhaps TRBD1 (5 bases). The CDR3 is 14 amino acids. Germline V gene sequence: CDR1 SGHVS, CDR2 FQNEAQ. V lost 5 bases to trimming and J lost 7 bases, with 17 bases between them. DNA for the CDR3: TGTGCCAGCAGCCCCCAGGGTTTGGAGATTGGCTACACCTTC. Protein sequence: CASSPQGLEIGYTF.

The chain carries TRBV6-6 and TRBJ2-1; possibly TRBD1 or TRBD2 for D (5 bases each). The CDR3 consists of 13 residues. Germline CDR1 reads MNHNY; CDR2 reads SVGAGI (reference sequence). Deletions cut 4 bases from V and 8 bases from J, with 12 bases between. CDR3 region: CASSSGLYDEQFF. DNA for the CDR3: TGTGCCAGCAGTTCGGGGCTTTACGATGAGCAGTTCTTC.

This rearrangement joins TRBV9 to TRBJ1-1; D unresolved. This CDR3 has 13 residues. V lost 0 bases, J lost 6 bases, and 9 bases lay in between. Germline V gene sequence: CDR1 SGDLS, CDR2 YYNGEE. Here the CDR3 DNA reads TGTGCCAGCAGCGTAGTATGGGGATCTGAAGCTTTCTTT. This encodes CASSVVWGSEAFF.

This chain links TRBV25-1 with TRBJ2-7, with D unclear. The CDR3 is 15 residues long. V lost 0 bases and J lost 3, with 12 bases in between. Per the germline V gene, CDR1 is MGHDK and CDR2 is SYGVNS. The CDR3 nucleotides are TGTGCCAGCAGTGAATATGTCCTAGAACGCTACGAGCAGTACTTC. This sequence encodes CASSEYVLERYEQYF.

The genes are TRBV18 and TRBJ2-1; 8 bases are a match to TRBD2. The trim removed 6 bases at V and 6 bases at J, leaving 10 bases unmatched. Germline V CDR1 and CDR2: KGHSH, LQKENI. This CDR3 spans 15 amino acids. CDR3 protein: CASSPFSGGGNEQFF. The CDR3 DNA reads TGTGCCAGCTCCCCTTTTTCGGGGGGGGGCAATGAGCAGTTCTTC.

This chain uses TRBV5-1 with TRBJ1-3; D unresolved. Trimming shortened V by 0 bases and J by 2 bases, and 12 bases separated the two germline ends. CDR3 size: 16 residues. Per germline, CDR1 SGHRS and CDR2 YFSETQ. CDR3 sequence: CASSLAAGSAGNTIYF. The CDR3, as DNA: TGCGCCAGCAGCTTGGCTGCGGGAAGCGCTGGAAACACCATATATTTT.

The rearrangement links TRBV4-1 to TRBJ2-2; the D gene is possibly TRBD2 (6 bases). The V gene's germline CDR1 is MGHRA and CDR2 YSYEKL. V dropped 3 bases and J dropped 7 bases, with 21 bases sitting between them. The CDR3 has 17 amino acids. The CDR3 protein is CASSQTRALTSLGELFF. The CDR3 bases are TGCGCCAGCAGCCAGACCCGCGCCTTGACTAGTCTCGGGGAGCTGTTTTTT.

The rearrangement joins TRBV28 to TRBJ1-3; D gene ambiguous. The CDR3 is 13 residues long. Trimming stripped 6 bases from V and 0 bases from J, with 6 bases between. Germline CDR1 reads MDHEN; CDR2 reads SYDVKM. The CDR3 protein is CASRESSGNTIYF. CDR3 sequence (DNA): TGTGCCAGCAGAGAGAGCTCTGGAAACACCATATATTTT. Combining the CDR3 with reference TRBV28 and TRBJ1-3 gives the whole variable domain DVKVTQSSRYLVKRTGEKVFLECVQDMDHENMFWYRQDPGLGLRLIYFSYDVKMKEKGDIPEGYSVSREKKERFSLILESASTNQTSMYLCASRESSGNTIYFGEGSWLTVV.

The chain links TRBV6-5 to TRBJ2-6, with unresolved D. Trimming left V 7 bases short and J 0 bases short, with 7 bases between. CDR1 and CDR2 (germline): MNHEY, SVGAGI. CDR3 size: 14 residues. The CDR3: CASNPISGANVLTF. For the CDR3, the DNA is TGTGCCAGCAACCCCATCTCTGGGGCCAACGTCCTGACTTTC.

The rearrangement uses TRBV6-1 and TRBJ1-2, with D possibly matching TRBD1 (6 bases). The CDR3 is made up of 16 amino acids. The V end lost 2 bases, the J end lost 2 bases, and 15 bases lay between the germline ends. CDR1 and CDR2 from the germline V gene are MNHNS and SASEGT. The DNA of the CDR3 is TGTGCCAGCAGTGAAATGAATCGCAGGGGAAACTATGGCTACACCTTC. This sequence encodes CASSEMNRRGNYGYTF.

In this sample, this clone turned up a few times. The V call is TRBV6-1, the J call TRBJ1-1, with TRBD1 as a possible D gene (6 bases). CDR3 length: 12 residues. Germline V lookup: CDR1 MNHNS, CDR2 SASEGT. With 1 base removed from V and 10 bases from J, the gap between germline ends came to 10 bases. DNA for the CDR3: TGTGCCAGCAGTGAAGGGGGGGGGCTAGCTTTCTTT. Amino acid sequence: CASSEGGGLAFF.

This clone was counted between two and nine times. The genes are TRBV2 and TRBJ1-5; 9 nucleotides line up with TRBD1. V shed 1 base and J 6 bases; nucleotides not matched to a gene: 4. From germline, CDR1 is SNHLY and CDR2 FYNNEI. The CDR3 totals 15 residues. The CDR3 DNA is TGTGCCAGCAGTGAAGAAGGGACAGGGCGTCAGCCCCAGCATTTT. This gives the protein CASSEEGTGRQPQHF.

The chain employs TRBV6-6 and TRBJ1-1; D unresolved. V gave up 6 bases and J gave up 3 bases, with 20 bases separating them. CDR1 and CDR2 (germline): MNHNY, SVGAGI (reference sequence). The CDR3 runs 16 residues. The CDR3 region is CASRNSLGKGDTEAFF. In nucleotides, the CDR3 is TGTGCCAGCAGGAACTCATTGGGGAAGGGAGACACTGAAGCTTTCTTT.

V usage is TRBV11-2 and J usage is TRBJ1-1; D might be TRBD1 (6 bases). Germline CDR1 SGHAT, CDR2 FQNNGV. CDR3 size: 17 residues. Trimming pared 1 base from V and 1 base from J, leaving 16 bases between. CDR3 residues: CASSLVTFSGANTEAFF. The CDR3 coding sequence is TGTGCCAGCAGCTTAGTCACGTTTTCAGGGGCGAACACTGAAGCTTTCTTT.

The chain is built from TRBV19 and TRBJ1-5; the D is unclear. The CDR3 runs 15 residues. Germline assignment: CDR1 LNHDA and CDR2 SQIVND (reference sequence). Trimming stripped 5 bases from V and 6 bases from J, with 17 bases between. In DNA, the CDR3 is TGTGCCAGTAGTGTCTCAGAGACGAGTTTTCAGCCCCAGCATTTT. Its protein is CASSVSETSFQPQHF.

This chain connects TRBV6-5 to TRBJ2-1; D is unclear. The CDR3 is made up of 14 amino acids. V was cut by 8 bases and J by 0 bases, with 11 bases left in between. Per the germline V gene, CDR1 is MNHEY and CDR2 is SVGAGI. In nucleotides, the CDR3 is TGTGCCAGCCGACTGCAAACCTCCTACAATGAGCAGTTCTTC. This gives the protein CASRLQTSYNEQFF.